The text below deals with one T cell receptor beta chain. Its antigen is undetermined. Partitioning of CD4+ cells yielded a CD45RA+ naive subset and a CD45RA-negative memory subset. This sample was taken from a study of shared clonotypes between healthy human individuals. This CDR3 region has 14 residues. Deletions cut 6 bases from V and 4 bases from J, with 12 bases between. Germline values: CDR1 LNHDA, CDR2 SQIVND (reference sequence). Study-wide findings and caveats: The expectation was that sequencing depth would affect clonotype sharing among donors. The generation probabilities recorded for non-shared clonotypes fell below those of clonotypes shared by all four donors.

The authors' processing: There were no quality scores in the junction-only immunoSEQ sequences, so filtering differed. Assay used: immunoSEQ multiplex PCR; TCRdb lists only in-frame clones, some missing. V and J calls plus clone size are reproduced from that table; the DNA served to infer D and trimming. The sample consists of about 2.4 million clones, approximately 93% of them appearing once. The chain combines TRBV19 with TRBJ1-4, with D possibly being TRBD1 (5 bases). The sequence was obtained from a man between 18 and 35 years old in good health. Some clones in this sample may be carry-over from other donors' samples. Sequencing was performed on naive CD4+ T cells from PBMCs. This sample's subset: CD45RA+ positively selected. The CDR3 nucleotides are TGTGCCAGTAGCCCCGGGACCCTTAATGAAAAACTGTTTTTT. Residues: CASSPGTLNEKLFF. Combining the CDR3 with reference TRBV19 and TRBJ1-4 gives the whole variable domain DGGITQSPKYLFRKEGQNVTLSCEQNLNHDAMYWYRQDPGQGLRLIYYSQIVNDFQKGDIAEGYSVSREKKESFPLTVTSAQKNPTAFYLCASSPGTLNEKLFFGSGTQLSVL.